This TCR beta chain comes out of a study of blood T cell repertoires in COVID-19 (TCRdb year 2020). Some background on the complete study: Samples from collaborators originated in the United States, Italy and Spain and spanned both the acute and convalescent phases of COVID-19. The material from the prospective study consisted of cDNA or gDNA derived from T cells, B-cell-depleted T cells, or PBMCs. Subjects who had been exposed to COVID-19, were actively infected with it, or had recovered from it provided the deeply sampled blood TCRbeta repertoires that made up the dataset. The repertoires were made available in a free public database intended to serve as a resource for research on the immune response to SARS-CoV-2. Samples came from the ongoing ImmuneRACE study (first 160 participants) plus 1,254 subjects from 6 global collaborators. Nearly every sample came with metadata listing a de-identified subject ID, COVID-19 status, age in years and sex. Where available, HLA class I and class II types were obtained from metadata supplied by the sample provider rather than from assay-based typing.

TCRbeta CDR3 regions were amplified from genomic DNA by means of the immunoSEQ Assay, a bias-controlled multiplex PCR. Per the original workflow: The number of nucleated cells in each sample was estimated from the amplification of reference gene primers within the assay. To quantify the absolute abundance of each unique TCRbeta CDR3 rearrangement, sequence reads were collapsed and filtered. For each sample, productive Simpson clonality was calculated by taking the square root of Simpson's diversity index across productive rearrangements. TCRdb's version of the immuneACCESS table is confined to in-frame rearrangements and falls short of the full clone set. An unresolved V gene accounts for under half of the shortfall where checked; the remainder is of unknown origin. V, J and clone size reflect that table, while D and trimming were determined from the DNA. The sample yields almost 350,000 clones; 85% to 90% were counted once. Over 0.9% of the sample goes to the ten largest clones.

Notes on this clone: No antigen is known for it. No base quality information exists; no much larger clone differs at one position.

Study-level results and caveats: How much clinical and demographic metadata was included differed by source and by participant, and the metadata was provided uncurated.

Participants in the prospective study were aged roughly 18 to 100 years, lived in some 24 United States geographic areas, and enrolled through a virtual design. In the prospective study, participants were assigned to cohorts based on the clinical history participants reported in a screening survey and a study questionnaire. Exposed participants had been in contact, within 2 weeks of entering the study, with a person who had a PCR-confirmed or clinician-diagnosed case of COVID-19. Each participant in the prospective study had whole blood, serum and a nasopharyngeal or oropharyngeal swab collected by mobile phlebotomists. Prospective study participants could optionally give additional blood draws and questionnaires over an approximately two-month period. Before DNA extraction, prospective study blood samples were shipped either frozen or at room temperature. Taken from the germline V gene (reference sequence), the CDR1 and CDR2 loops are SEHNR and FQNEAQ. Its CDR3 holds 16 amino acids, cysteine through phenylalanine. Only CDR3 DNA remains: 48 bases, in frame from the first base. Clipping removes 6 bases from V and 0 bases from J, with 5 as the unmatched junction base count.

Material for sequencing was PBMCs or T cells enriched from blood (not recorded which). This TCR derives from a woman aged 25 to 39 who had been exposed to COVID-19. In this chain, TRBV7-9 is recombined with TRBJ2-1, with 10 bases matching TRBD2. The DNA is as follows: TGTGCCAGCAGGGATACTAGCGGGGCCTCCTACAATGAGCAGTTCTTC. Translated, this is CASRDTSGASYNEQFF.